What follows are 30 T cell receptor beta chains derived from one specimen sequenced in a study of a mutant IDH1 vaccine in newly diagnosed glioma. Clones were sequenced by immunoSEQ multiplex PCR, and TCRdb holds only the in-frame ones, with some missing. The sample holds about 32,000 clones, just under 80% seen once. Their antigens remain unidentified. The time point denotes: week 35, safety follow-up. A single vaccine dose contained 300 ug of mutant IDH1 20-mer peptide, and topical imiquimod was used with it. Material: PBMCs, obtained from a glioma patient whose treatment included an IDH1 peptide vaccine. The receptors shown here come from a man aged 40-50 years with glioma. Some clones in this sample may be carry-over from other donors' samples.

This clone was seen just once. This chain joins TRBV27 and TRBJ1-3; D uncertain. Germline assignment: CDR1 MNHEY and CDR2 SMNVEV (reference sequence). Trimming shortened V by 6 bases and J by 2 bases, and 11 bases separated the two germline ends. The CDR3 is 14 amino acids. CDR3 sequence reads: CASSEATTGNTIYF. The CDR3, as DNA: TGTGCCAGCAGCGAGGCGACTACTGGAAACACCATATATTTT.

CDR3 nucleotides: TGTGCCAGCAGTGAAGGAGGCAGGGGGTTCGGCTACACCTTC. Residues: CASSEGGRGFGYTF. This chain uses TRBV6-1 with TRBJ1-2; 7 bases fit TRBD1. V shed 1 base and J 8 bases; nucleotides not matched to a gene: 7. The CDR3 covers 14 residues. Germline CDR1 and CDR2: MNHNS and SASEGT.

The V and J genes are TRBV5-1 and TRBJ2-2; 8 bases match TRBD1. From germline, CDR1 is SGHRS and CDR2 YFSETQ. With 4 bases clipped from V and 4 bases from J, the junction kept 9 bases outside the gene matches. The CDR3 consists of 16 residues. CDR3 sequence reads: CASSTGQVVGTGELFF. CDR3 DNA sequence: TGCGCCAGCAGCACGGGACAGGTTGTCGGCACCGGGGAGCTGTTTTTT.

This chain links TRBV10-2 with TRBJ1-2; D is undetermined. Germline V lookup: CDR1 WSHSY, CDR2 SAAADI. The CDR3 loop spans 15 amino acids. The germline V and J ends were trimmed by 0 bases and 1 base, with 9 bases remaining between them. The CDR3 nucleotides are TGCGCCAGCAGTGAGTCGAATCGGGGTAACTATGGCTACACCTTC. The encoded protein is CASSESNRGNYGYTF.

This sequence joins TRBV6-1 and TRBJ1-2; perhaps TRBD1 as D (5 bases). CDR3 size: 14 residues. V was trimmed by 10 bases and J by 2 bases, leaving 17 bases between them. The germline gives CDR1 MNHNS, CDR2 SASEGT. CDR3 sequence: CATQGGRENYGYTF. The CDR3 DNA sequence: TGTGCCACCCAGGGTGGCAGGGAGAACTATGGCTACACCTTC.

V and J are TRBV30 and TRBJ2-5; D is ambiguous. The V and J ends lost 2 bases and 1 base respectively, with 8 bases between them. The CDR3 consists of 13 residues. Germline-derived CDR1 and CDR2 are GTSNPN and SVGIG (reference sequence). This CDR3 is CAWSLYIQETQYF. CDR3 coding DNA: TGTGCCTGGAGTCTTTACATCCAAGAGACCCAGTACTTC.

This sequence joins TRBV6-1 and TRBJ2-1; D not resolved. The CDR3 runs 13 residues. In germline, CDR1 is MNHNS, CDR2 SASEGT. V lost 5 bases and J lost 10, with 15 bases in between. In DNA form, the CDR3 reads TGTGCCAGCAGTCTAATCGTAGGAGCCGAGCAGTTCTTC. Its translation: CASSLIVGAEQFF.

This chain uses TRBV5-1 with TRBJ2-1, with TRBD2 matching 7 bases. The CDR3 contains 11 residues. Germline V lookup: CDR1 SGHRS, CDR2 YFSETQ. Unmatched junction bases numbered 1, after V lost 5 bases and J lost 8 bases. The CDR3 is CASRREYEQFF. As DNA, the CDR3 is TGCGCCAGCAGGCGGGAGTATGAGCAGTTCTTC. The full variable domain, with the rest looked up from reference TRBV5-1 and TRBJ2-1, is KAGVTQTPRYLIKTRGQQVTLSCSPISGHRSVSWYQQTPGQGLQFLFEYFSETQRNKGNFPGRFSGRQFSNSRSEMNVSTLELGDSALYLCASRREYEQFFGPGTRLTVL.

This rearrangement joins TRBV18 to TRBJ1-5, with D unclear. The CDR3 extends over 16 amino acids. Germline V CDR1 and CDR2: KGHSH, LQKENI. The ends were cut back, 6 bases at V and 0 bases at J, with 15 bases in the middle. Here the CDR3 reads CASSPRTRGSNQPQHF. The CDR3 coding sequence is TGTGCCAGCTCCCCTCGGACCCGGGGTAGCAATCAGCCCCAGCATTTT.

V usage is TRBV6-5 and J usage is TRBJ2-1; 10 nucleotides align to TRBD2. The V segment lost 4 bases and the J segment 10 bases; nucleotides outside the gene matches: 10. The germline gives CDR1 MNHEY, CDR2 SVGAGI. CDR3 length equals 15 residues. The CDR3 coding sequence is TGTGCCAGCAGTTCAGGTGCTAGCGGGGGCATCGAGCAGTTCTTC. Amino acids: CASSSGASGGIEQFF.

V usage is TRBV5-6 and J usage is TRBJ2-1; D not resolved. The V end lost 2 bases, the J end lost 1 base, and 7 bases lay between the germline ends. In germline, CDR1 is SGHDT, CDR2 YYEEEE. CDR3 length: 14 residues. CDR3 amino acids: CASSFGWSYNEQFF. CDR3 DNA: TGTGCCAGCAGCTTCGGGTGGTCCTACAATGAGCAGTTCTTC.

The gene calls are TRBV11-3 and TRBJ2-1, with 7 bases aligning to TRBD2. Germline lookup yields CDR1 SGHNT and CDR2 YENEEA. The CDR3 has 15 residues. With 1 base clipped from V and 0 bases from J, the junction kept 0 bases outside the gene matches. This CDR3 reads CASSLVAGSYNEQFF. The CDR3 DNA reads TGTGCCAGCAGCTTAGTAGCGGGCTCCTACAATGAGCAGTTCTTC.

This clone was seen more than once but under ten times. The chain has TRBV30 and TRBJ1-1; D not certain. CDR1 GTSNPN and CDR2 SVGIG come from the germline V gene (reference sequence). Trimming shortened V by 1 base and J by 5 bases, and 11 bases separated the two germline ends. The CDR3 has 13 residues. CDR3 in DNA: TGTGCCTGGAGTGGTAACCCGACAACTGAAGCTTTCTTT. Translation gives CAWSGNPTTEAFF.

The CDR3 region is CASNIYTEAFF. CDR3 sequence (DNA): TGTGCCAGCAACATTTACACTGAAGCTTTCTTT. The chain couples TRBV6-1 to TRBJ1-1; D ambiguous. CDR1 is MNHNS, CDR2 SASEGT, per germline. V shed 7 bases and J shed 3 bases, with 6 bases lying between them. This CDR3 comprises 11 residues.

The chain links TRBV5-1 to TRBJ2-7; D might be TRBD1 or TRBD2, each matching 5 bases. V lost 4 bases and J 7 bases, leaving 15 bases between the germline ends. The CDR3 extends over 13 amino acids. Germline loops: CDR1 SGHRS, CDR2 YFSETQ. The CDR3 DNA sequence: TGCGCCAGCAGCACGGATCCAGGGAGTGAGCAGTACTTC. The encoded protein is CASSTDPGSEQYF. Full variable domain (remainder filled in from reference TRBV5-1 and TRBJ2-7): KAGVTQTPRYLIKTRGQQVTLSCSPISGHRSVSWYQQTPGQGLQFLFEYFSETQRNKGNFPGRFSGRQFSNSRSEMNVSTLELGDSALYLCASSTDPGSEQYFGPGTRLTVT.

The genes are TRBV28 and TRBJ1-1, with D tentatively TRBD1 (5 bases). The CDR3 consists of 14 residues. Trimming shortened V by 6 bases and J by 0 bases, and 11 bases separated the two germline ends. CDR1 is MDHEN and CDR2 is SYDVKM in the germline V gene. The DNA of the CDR3 is TGTGCCAGCAGGCGCAGGGTGGTGAACACTGAAGCTTTCTTT. Protein product: CASRRRVVNTEAFF.

The genes are TRBV11-2 and TRBJ1-1, with D possibly being TRBD1 (6 bases). The length of the CDR3 is 16 residues. CDR1 is SGHAT, CDR2 FQNNGV, per germline. The V end lost 1 base, the J end lost 3 bases, and 15 bases lay between the germline ends. CDR3 in DNA: TGTGCCAGCAGCTTAGTTCGCAGGGGAATGGACACTGAAGCTTTCTTT. Protein product: CASSLVRRGMDTEAFF.

V is TRBV7-9 and J is TRBJ1-2; TRBD1 is a possible D gene (5 bases). Trimming took off 4 bases at V and 9 bases at J, with 18 bases between the two ends. This CDR3 region has 14 residues. Per the germline V gene, CDR1 is SEHNR and CDR2 is FQNEAQ (reference sequence). The DNA of the CDR3 is TGTGCCAGCAGCTCCATGGGGGGGGTAGAGAGCTACACCTTC. Residues: CASSSMGGVESYTF.

The chain combines TRBV27 with TRBJ2-7; TRBD2 matches at 15 bases. CDR1 and CDR2 from the germline V gene are MNHEY and SMNVEV (reference sequence). V lost 2 bases and J lost 2; bases outside the gene matches: 16. This CDR3 has 21 residues. DNA for the CDR3: TGTGCCAGCAGTTTACCCCGACCGGGGACTAGCGGGGGGTCTGGCCCCTACGAGCAGTACTTC. Amino acid sequence: CASSLPRPGTSGGSGPYEQYF.

This chain uses TRBV4-2 with TRBJ2-5, with D perhaps being TRBD1 or TRBD2 (5 bases each). The germline gives CDR1 LGHNA, CDR2 YNFKEQ. The ends were cut back, 1 base at V and 0 bases at J, with 9 bases in the middle. CDR3 length: 15 amino acids. The CDR3 region is CASSQVGAYQETQYF. In nucleotides, the CDR3 is TGTGCCAGCAGCCAAGTCGGGGCGTACCAAGAGACCCAGTACTTC.

V is TRBV6-1 and J is TRBJ1-1, with unresolved D. V lost 5 bases to trimming and J lost 2 bases, with 12 bases between them. The germline gives CDR1 MNHNS, CDR2 SASEGT. This CDR3 is 14 amino acids long. The CDR3 DNA reads TGTGCCAGCAGTTTTGGAGGATATAACACTGAAGCTTTCTTT. Translated: CASSFGGYNTEAFF.

This chain links TRBV19 with TRBJ2-7; possible D gene TRBD2, 5 bases. The CDR3 extends over 13 amino acids. CDR1 and CDR2 (germline): LNHDA, SQIVND (reference sequence). V dropped 3 bases and J dropped 3 bases, with 9 bases sitting between them. The CDR3 protein is CASSMGAFYEQYF. The CDR3 DNA sequence: TGTGCCAGTAGTATGGGAGCATTCTACGAGCAGTACTTC.

The chain couples TRBV7-2 to TRBJ1-3; D might be TRBD1 (6 bases). This CDR3 comprises 16 residues. Deletions cut 0 bases from V and 1 base from J, with 10 bases between. CDR1 is SGHTA and CDR2 is FQGNSA in the germline V gene. The CDR3 DNA follows: TGTGCCAGCAGCTTAGCGGCGGGGGCATCTGGAAACACCATATATTTT. It codes for CASSLAAGASGNTIYF.

This chain uses TRBV6-1 with TRBJ2-1; 7 bases match TRBD1. This CDR3 spans 15 amino acids. Germline CDR1 reads MNHNS; CDR2 reads SASEGT. The ends lost 1 base at V and 7 bases at J; junction bases unmatched: 7. This CDR3 reads CASSEETGKGNEQFF. The CDR3 DNA follows: TGTGCCAGCAGTGAAGAGACAGGGAAGGGGAATGAGCAGTTCTTC.

The chain joins TRBV5-5 to TRBJ1-1; no reliable D call. V lost 1 base, J lost 0 bases, and 7 bases lay in between. This CDR3 comprises 14 residues. The V gene's germline CDR1 is SGHKS and CDR2 YYEKEE (reference sequence). The CDR3 sequence is CASSLQRMNTEAFF. The DNA of the CDR3 is TGTGCCAGCAGCTTGCAGAGAATGAACACTGAAGCTTTCTTT.

V usage is TRBV6-1 and J usage is TRBJ1-1, with D uncertain. This CDR3 is 14 amino acids long. V was trimmed by 2 bases and J by 1 base, leaving 8 bases between them. Germline CDR1 MNHNS, CDR2 SASEGT. In DNA, the CDR3 is TGTGCCAGCAGTGAAAGGAGGCGGAACACTGAAGCTTTCTTT. This translates into CASSERRRNTEAFF.

The chain links TRBV30 to TRBJ2-7; the D gene is possibly TRBD1 (6 bases). Per the germline V gene, CDR1 is GTSNPN and CDR2 is SVGIG (reference sequence). The CDR3 spans 16 residues. V lost 2 bases and J 1 base, leaving 18 bases between the germline ends. The CDR3 nucleotides are TGTGCCTGGAGTAACTCGAGGACAGCCCGTTCCTACGAGCAGTACTTC. It translates to CAWSNSRTARSYEQYF.

The rearrangement links TRBV6-4 to TRBJ2-3; D might be TRBD2 (6 bases). Germline lookup yields CDR1 MRHNA and CDR2 SNTAGT. The CDR3 is made up of 16 amino acids. V shed 5 bases and J shed 2 bases, with 17 bases lying between them. The chain's CDR3 is CASSPMGGSFTDTQYF. The CDR3 nucleotides are TGTGCCAGCAGTCCGATGGGGGGATCTTTCACAGATACGCAGTATTTT.

About this clone: One end of the junction fails to match germline, which may point to a read error. The chain couples TRBV27 to TRBJ1-4; D is perhaps TRBD1 (6 bases). From germline, CDR1 is MNHEY and CDR2 SMNVEV (reference sequence). The CDR3 extends over 8 amino acids. The CDR3 reads CASSIGGF. The CDR3 region has the DNA TGTGCCAGCAGTATAGGGGGGTTT.

The V gene is TRBV23-1, the J gene TRBJ1-3, with 9 nucleotides matching TRBD1. TRBV23-1 counts as an open reading frame of uncertain function. This CDR3 has 14 amino acids. With V trimmed by 8 bases and J by 4 bases, 6 bases remained unmatched. CDR3: CASVGTGLGNTIYF. The CDR3 DNA sequence: TGCGCCAGCGTGGGGACAGGGTTAGGAAACACCATATATTTT.